These 19 T cell receptor beta chains originate from one sample sequenced in a study of T-cell reconstitution after alpha-beta-depleted transplantation in children listed by TCRdb under 2016. The library was prepared using PCR. The sequencer was an Illumina HiSeq 2500. TCR library preparation used molecular barcoding, with unique molecular identifiers applied to normalize quantification of the TCRbeta repertoire. The public reads were quality trimmed at Q25 with fastp and then assembled into clones with MiXCR by TCRdb, keeping productive beta chains. Each entry merges the rows of one CDR3 protein and shows their most common DNA and genes. A total of about 160,000 distinct CDR3 sequences appear in this sample, roughly 11% of them only once. Clones ranked in the top ten supply around 14% of the sample. The sample's treatment or condition label is to be understood as: allogeneic hematopoietic cell transplantation with graft depleted of TCRalphabeta T cells and CD19 B cells.

The sequenced sample was PBMCs, obtained before TCRalphabeta/CD19-depleted stem cell transplant. Receptors originate from a boy between 2 and 10 years old with acute myeloid leukemia, due to receive a stem cell transplant.

This clonotype appeared many times. The chain recombines TRBV12-3 or TRBV12-4 with TRBJ2-2, with D tentatively TRBD2 (7 bases). V lost 6 bases and J lost 0, with 14 bases in between. The CDR3 spans 16 residues. In nucleotides, the CDR3 is TGTGCCAGCAGATCAAGCGGGACATCGAACACCGGGGAGCTGTTTTTT. Translating gives CASRSSGTSNTGELFF.

This clonotype was seen at least ten times. The chain combines TRBV20-1 with TRBJ1-6; D possibly corresponds to TRBD1 (5 bases). The germline V gene encodes CDR1 DFQATT and CDR2 SNEGSKA (reference sequence). The V end was cut by 3 bases, the J end by 15 bases, with 15 bases between. This CDR3 has 12 residues. CDR3 nucleotide sequence: TGCAGTGCTAGCGAAAGTGGGGGGATCCTCCACTTT. It yields the protein CSASESGGILHF.

This clonotype was seen ten or more times. This chain joins TRBV12-3 or TRBV12-4 and TRBJ1-2; 8 nucleotides line up with TRBD1. The J segment lost 6 bases and the V segment lost 8 bases, leaving 5 bases of the junction unmatched. This CDR3 comprises 12 residues. The CDR3 is CASGQGLDGYTF. CDR3 nucleotides: TGTGCCAGCGGACAGGGTTTGGATGGCTACACCTTC.

This clonotype was seen ten or more times. CDR3 residues: CSAPGSTDTQYF. DNA of the CDR3: TGCAGTGCTCCGGGATCCACAGATACGCAGTATTTT. The rearrangement joins TRBV20-1 to TRBJ2-3, with D possibly matching TRBD2 (5 bases). Germline V lookup: CDR1 DFQATT, CDR2 SNEGSKA (reference sequence). The CDR3 loop spans 12 amino acids. The V and J ends lost 5 bases and 2 bases respectively, with 8 bases between them.

This clonotype was seen many times. This chain connects TRBV7-9 to TRBJ1-6, with 8 bases fitting TRBD1. CDR1 is SEHNR, CDR2 FQNEAQ, per germline (reference sequence). This CDR3 is built from 17 residues. Losses at the gene ends were 5 bases for V and 11 bases for J; bases not matched to a gene: 17. The CDR3 loop is CASSMATRQGALAPLHF. CDR3 nucleotide sequence: TGTGCCAGCAGCATGGCTACAAGGCAGGGGGCCCTCGCACCCCTCCACTTT.

In this sample, this clonotype turned up many times. This rearrangement joins TRBV20-1 to TRBJ1-1; a weak D match, TRBD1 (5 bases). The CDR3 loop spans 13 amino acids. Between the trimmed V and J ends, which lost 0 bases and 4 bases, there was a span of 9 bases. Germline CDR1 DFQATT, CDR2 SNEGSKA (reference sequence). The CDR3 coding sequence is TGCAGTGCTAGAGATGGGGGGGGCACTGAAGCTTTCTTT. Translation gives CSARDGGGTEAFF.

This clonotype was counted ten times or more. This chain uses TRBV7-9 with TRBJ1-5; 10 bases are shared with TRBD1. Germline lookup yields CDR1 SEHNR and CDR2 FQNEAQ (reference sequence). V dropped 4 bases and J dropped 7; count of bases not matched to a gene: 10. This CDR3 is built from 16 residues. CDR3 nucleotide sequence: TGTGCCAGCAGCTCCGGATGGGGGACAGGGGCGCAGCCCCAGCATTTT. Protein product: CASSSGWGTGAQPQHF.

This clonotype has at least ten counts. The rearrangement joins TRBV3-1 to TRBJ1-2, with a tentative D call TRBD1 (5 bases). V was clipped by 6 bases and J by 7 bases, with 18 bases between them. This CDR3 contains 14 residues. Germline V lookup: CDR1 LGHDT, CDR2 YNNKEL (reference sequence). CDR3 nucleotides: TGTGCCAGCAGGTTGGGGCAGGGATTTGGTGGCTACACCTTC. It yields the protein CASRLGQGFGGYTF.

This clonotype was seen at least ten times. The genes are TRBV12-3 or TRBV12-4 and TRBJ1-5; tentatively, D is TRBD1 (5 bases). The CDR3 length is 14 residues. Trimming removed 8 bases from V and 0 bases from J, with 11 bases in between. CDR3 region: CASELGVSNQPQHF. The CDR3 bases are TGTGCCAGCGAACTGGGGGTTAGCAATCAGCCCCAGCATTTT.

This clonotype was counted many times. This chain joins TRBV6-5 and TRBJ1-1; possible D gene TRBD1, 6 bases. The length of the CDR3 is 16 residues. V gave up 6 bases and J gave up 0 bases, with 17 bases separating them. CDR1 MNHEY and CDR2 SVGAGI come from the germline V gene. CDR3 protein: CASRLGGDFLNTEAFF. The DNA for the CDR3 is TGTGCCAGCAGATTAGGGGGGGATTTTTTGAACACTGAAGCTTTCTTT.

In its sample, this clonotype was seen many times. The chain uses TRBV7-9 and TRBJ2-1; 7 bases are a match to TRBD2. The ends lost 5 bases at V and 2 bases at J; junction bases unmatched: 6. Germline lookup yields CDR1 SEHNR and CDR2 FQNEAQ (reference sequence). This CDR3 has 15 amino acids. DNA for the CDR3: TGTGCCAGCAGCCCCCGCGGGGGTGCCTACAATGAGCAGTTCTTC. As protein: CASSPRGGAYNEQFF.

The V and J genes are TRBV12-3 or TRBV12-4 and TRBJ1-1; D is unclear. Trimming took off 6 bases at V and 8 bases at J, with 10 bases between the two ends. The CDR3 totals 11 residues. CDR3 bases: TGTGCCAGCAGACGGACGGCCGAAGCTTTCTTT. Translated, it gives CASRRTAEAFF.

This clonotype occurred many times. V is TRBV5-5 and J is TRBJ2-1; D unresolved. This CDR3 is 11 amino acids long. Germline values: CDR1 SGHKS, CDR2 YYEKEE (reference sequence). V was cut by 4 bases and J by 3 bases, with 2 bases left in between. The DNA for the CDR3 is TGTGCCAGCAGCGACTACAATGAGCAGTTCTTC. This translates into CASSDYNEQFF.

The table lists this clonotype with many counts. V gene TRBV15 combines with J gene TRBJ2-1; 9 positions match TRBD2. The CDR3 spans 15 residues. The germline V gene has CDR1 LNHNV and CDR2 YYDKDF (reference sequence). After removal of 5 bases from V and 2 bases from J, the junction contained 4 bases not matched to a gene. CDR3 residues: CATSGIAGAYNEQFF. CDR3 nucleotides: TGTGCCACCAGCGGGATAGCGGGGGCCTACAATGAGCAGTTCTTC.

The genes are TRBV6-5 and TRBJ2-3; D uncertain. The CDR3 is 14 residues long. Germline V gene data show CDR1 as MNHEY and CDR2 as SVGAGI. The V gene lost 2 bases and the J gene lost 2 bases, with 8 bases spanning the gap. The CDR3: CASSYLPNTDTQYF. CDR3 in DNA: TGTGCCAGCAGTTACCTCCCCAACACAGATACGCAGTATTTT.

This clonotype has a handful of counts. This chain joins TRBV7-9 and TRBJ2-3; possibly TRBD1 for D (6 bases). CDR1 and CDR2 (germline): SEHNR, FQNEAQ (reference sequence). This CDR3 is built from 15 residues. V lost 4 bases and J lost 7, with 18 bases in between. Here the CDR3 DNA reads TGTGCCAGCAGCTACCCAACAGGGTCAACGAATACGCAGTATTTT. Translating gives CASSYPTGSTNTQYF.

Note on this clonotype: This may be a read error: a much more frequent sequence differs by one nucleotide. J is TRBJ2-1 and V is TRBV20-1, with 7 bases matching TRBD2. Germline V gene data show CDR1 as DFQATT and CDR2 as SNEGSKA (reference sequence). The CDR3 contains 16 residues. CDR3 amino acids: CCARDFLAALDNEQFF. CDR3 DNA: TGCTGTGCTAGAGACTTTCTAGCGGCCCTCGACAATGAGCAGTTCTTC.

This clonotype was seen at least ten times. The chain carries TRBV12-3 or TRBV12-4 and TRBJ2-1; D remains ambiguous. The CDR3 consists of 16 residues. Trimming pared 2 bases from V and 0 bases from J, leaving 11 bases between. The CDR3 sequence: CASSLNPRSSYNEQFF. CDR3 DNA: TGTGCCAGCAGTTTAAATCCCAGAAGCTCCTACAATGAGCAGTTCTTC.

This clonotype was recorded many times. This sequence joins TRBV5-1 and TRBJ2-1, with TRBD1 as a possible D gene (5 bases). Deletions cut 0 bases from V and 5 bases from J, with 18 bases between. This CDR3 is 17 amino acids long. CDR1 and CDR2 from the germline V gene are SGHRS and YFSETQ. This CDR3 is CASSLAVFQGHNNEQFF. The CDR3 DNA reads TGCGCCAGCAGCTTGGCGGTTTTTCAGGGTCACAACAATGAGCAGTTCTTC.